The next 5 T cell receptor beta chains were all read from a single sample in a study of cytomegalovirus exposure and HLA in healthy donors. The PCR employed 60 Vbeta primers together with 13 Jbeta primers. Sequencing was performed with immunoSEQ multiplex PCR; in TCRdb, only in-frame clones are kept and a portion is missing. The repertoire consists of about 99,000 clones, with around 82% occurring once and the leading ten covering 10% to 13%. Sequences were obtained from PBMCs. The receptors come from a woman between 18 and 29 years old in good health and CMV-seropositive.

V usage is TRBV6-5 and J usage is TRBJ1-1; tentatively, D is TRBD1 (5 bases). V lost 5 bases to trimming and J lost 6 bases, with 16 bases between them. The CDR3 extends over 14 amino acids. Germline V gene lookup returns CDR1 MNHEY and CDR2 SVGAGI. The CDR3 is CASSNTGGRAEAFF. CDR3 nucleotide sequence: TGTGCCAGCAGTAACACGGGGGGAAGGGCTGAAGCTTTCTTT.

The rearrangement uses TRBV27 and TRBJ1-1; 9 positions match TRBD1. Germline V gene lookup returns CDR1 MNHEY and CDR2 SMNVEV (reference sequence). The junction had 7 bases not matched to a gene; V was cut back by 3 bases and J by 5 bases. The CDR3 is 15 amino acids. The CDR3 sequence is CASSFYTGGRTEAFF. CDR3 nucleotide sequence: TGTGCCAGCAGTTTCTATACAGGGGGCCGGACTGAAGCTTTCTTT.

The genes are TRBV9 and TRBJ1-6; possibly TRBD1 for D (6 bases). Between the trimmed V and J ends, which lost 4 bases and 8 bases, there was a span of 16 bases. CDR3 length equals 15 residues. CDR1 is SGDLS and CDR2 is YYNGEE in the germline V gene. The CDR3 reads CASSRGGAGDSPLHF. CDR3 DNA: TGTGCCAGCAGCAGAGGGGGGGCTGGCGATTCACCCCTCCACTTT.

V is TRBV2 and J is TRBJ2-1; 9 nucleotides align to TRBD1. The CDR3 loop spans 13 amino acids. Germline V gene sequence: CDR1 SNHLY, CDR2 FYNNEI. J was trimmed by 9 bases and V by 11 bases; bases with no gene match: 11. CDR3 nucleotides: TGTGCCTACGGGGACAGGGAAGGGAGTGAGCAGTTCTTC. This sequence encodes CAYGDREGSEQFF. The variable domain in full, with the rest retrieved from reference TRBV2 and TRBJ2-1, is EPEVTQTPSHQVTQMGQEVILRCVPISNHLYFYWYRQILGQKVEFLVSFYNNEISEKSEIFDDQFSVERPDGSNFTLKIRSTKLEDSAMYFCAYGDREGSEQFFGPGTRLTVL.

The chain recombines TRBV19 with TRBJ1-1, with 8 bases lining up with TRBD1. Germline V gene lookup returns CDR1 LNHDA and CDR2 SQIVND (reference sequence). The CDR3 is made up of 15 amino acids. After removal of 5 bases from V and 6 bases from J, the junction contained 11 bases not matched to a gene. DNA of the CDR3: TGTGCCAGTAGTCCTTCGGACAGGGAATCCGCTGAAGCTTTCTTT. Its protein product is CASSPSDRESAEAFF.